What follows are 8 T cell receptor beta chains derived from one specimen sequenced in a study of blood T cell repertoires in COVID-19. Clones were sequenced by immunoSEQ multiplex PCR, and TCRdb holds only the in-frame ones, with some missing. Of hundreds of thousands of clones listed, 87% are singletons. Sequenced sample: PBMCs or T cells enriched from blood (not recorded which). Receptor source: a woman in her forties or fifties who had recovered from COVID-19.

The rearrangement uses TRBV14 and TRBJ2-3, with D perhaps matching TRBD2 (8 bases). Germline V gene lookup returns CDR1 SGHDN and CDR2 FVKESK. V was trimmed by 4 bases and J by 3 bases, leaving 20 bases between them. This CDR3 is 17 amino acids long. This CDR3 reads CASSPHTGGGSTDTQYF. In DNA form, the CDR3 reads TGTGCCAGCAGCCCCCACACGGGAGGGGGCTCGACAGATACGCAGTATTTT.

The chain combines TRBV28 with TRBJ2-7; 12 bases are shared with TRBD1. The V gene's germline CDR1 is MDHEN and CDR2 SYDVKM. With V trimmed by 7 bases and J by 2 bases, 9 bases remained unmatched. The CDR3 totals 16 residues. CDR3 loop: CASTEGTGGTPYEQYF. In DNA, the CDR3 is TGTGCCAGCACGGAGGGGACAGGGGGCACCCCCTACGAGCAGTACTTC.

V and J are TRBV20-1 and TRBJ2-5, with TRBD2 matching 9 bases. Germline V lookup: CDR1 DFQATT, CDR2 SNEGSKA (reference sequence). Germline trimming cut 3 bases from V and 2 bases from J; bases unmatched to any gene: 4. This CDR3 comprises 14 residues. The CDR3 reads CSASLAGRQETQYF. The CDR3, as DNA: TGCAGTGCTAGTCTAGCGGGGAGGCAAGAGACCCAGTACTTC.

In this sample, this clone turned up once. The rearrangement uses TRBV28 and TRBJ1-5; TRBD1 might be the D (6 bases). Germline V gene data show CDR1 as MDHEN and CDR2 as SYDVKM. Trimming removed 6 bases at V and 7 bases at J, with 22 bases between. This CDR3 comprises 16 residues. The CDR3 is CASSRGGGPQGQPQHF. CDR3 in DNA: TGTGCCAGCAGCCGCGGCGGAGGCCCTCAGGGGCAGCCCCAGCATTTT.

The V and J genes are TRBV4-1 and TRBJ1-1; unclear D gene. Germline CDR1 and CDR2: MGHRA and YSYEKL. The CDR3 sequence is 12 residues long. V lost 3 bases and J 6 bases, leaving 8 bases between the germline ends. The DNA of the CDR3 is TGCGCCAGCAGCCACCAGGCGTCTGAAGCTTTCTTT. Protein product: CASSHQASEAFF.

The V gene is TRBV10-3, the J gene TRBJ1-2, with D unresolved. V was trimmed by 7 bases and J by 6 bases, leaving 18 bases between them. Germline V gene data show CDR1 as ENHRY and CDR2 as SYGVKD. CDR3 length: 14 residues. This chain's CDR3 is CAITSTATPDGYTF. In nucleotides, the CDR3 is TGTGCCATCACCTCAACAGCTACCCCCGATGGCTACACCTTC.

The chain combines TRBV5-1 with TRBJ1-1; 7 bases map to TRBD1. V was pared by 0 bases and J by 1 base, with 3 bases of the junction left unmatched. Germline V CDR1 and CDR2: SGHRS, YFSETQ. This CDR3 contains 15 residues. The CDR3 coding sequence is TGCGCCAGCAGCTTGGGTGGGACAGAGAACACTGAAGCTTTCTTT. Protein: CASSLGGTENTEAFF.

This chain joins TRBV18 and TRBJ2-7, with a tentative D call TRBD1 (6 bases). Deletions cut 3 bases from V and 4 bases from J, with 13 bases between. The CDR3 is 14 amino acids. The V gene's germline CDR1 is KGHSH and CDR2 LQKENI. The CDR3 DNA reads TGTGCCAGCTCACCTTTCGGACAGCTTTACGAGCAGTACTTC. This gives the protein CASSPFGQLYEQYF.